This is a list of T cell receptor beta chains from one sample in a study of cytomegalovirus exposure and HLA in healthy donors. The table came from immunoSEQ multiplex PCR; TCRdb's copy has only in-frame clones and leaves some out. The repertoire consists of around 300,000 clones, with roughly nine tenths occurring once and the leading ten covering 1% to 1.5%. The sample was PBMCs. The receptors derive from a woman in her twenties or thirties in good health and CMV-seropositive. CDR3s include the opening cysteine and the closing phenylalanine or tryptophan. Each record gives: D gene, V gene, clone size, J gene, CDR3 protein, CDR3 DNA. A D gene is named only where the DNA matches it firmly. Clone sizes are given selectively: once, few, many, or a class where the clone is expanded.

D gene: TRBD1; V gene: TRBV5-4; clone size: NA; J gene: TRBJ1-2; CDR3 protein: CASSRISGTGTYGYTF; CDR3 DNA: TGTGCCAGCAGCCGTATATCCGGGACAGGCACCTATGGCTACACCTTC
D gene: NA; V gene: TRBV2; clone size: NA; J gene: TRBJ2-2; CDR3 protein: CASSDQGRELFF; CDR3 DNA: TGTGCCAGCAGCGATCAGGGGAGGGAGCTGTTTTTT
D gene: NA; V gene: TRBV4-3; clone size: once; J gene: TRBJ1-2; CDR3 protein: CASSQEGRAGRGGYTF; CDR3 DNA: TGCGCCAGCAGCCAAGAAGGCCGGGCAGGGAGAGGGGGCTACACCTTC
D gene: TRBD1; V gene: TRBV28; clone size: NA; J gene: TRBJ1-5; CDR3 protein: CASSFEQGGSNQPQHF; CDR3 DNA: TGTGCCAGCAGTTTCGAACAGGGGGGTAGCAATCAGCCCCAGCATTTT
D gene: TRBD2; V gene: TRBV2; clone size: NA; J gene: TRBJ2-1; CDR3 protein: CASSEEGLAGGNEQFF; CDR3 DNA: TGTGCCAGCAGTGAAGAGGGACTAGCGGGAGGAAATGAGCAGTTCTTC
D gene: TRBD2; V gene: TRBV4-1; clone size: NA; J gene: TRBJ2-7; CDR3 protein: CASSQRIPGLAGGPEQYF; CDR3 DNA: TGCGCCAGCAGCCAGCGCATTCCAGGACTAGCGGGAGGGCCAGAGCAGTACTTC
D gene: NA; V gene: TRBV5-1; clone size: NA; J gene: TRBJ1-2; CDR3 protein: CASATDLRSGGGGYTF; CDR3 DNA: TGCGCCAGCGCTACGGACTTACGTTCAGGCGGAGGTGGCTACACCTTC
D gene: NA; V gene: TRBV6-6; clone size: NA; J gene: TRBJ2-5; CDR3 protein: CASTRTLRETQYF; CDR3 DNA: TGTGCCAGCACTAGGACCCTCCGGGAGACCCAGTACTTC
D gene: TRBD2; V gene: TRBV5-1; clone size: NA; J gene: TRBJ2-7; CDR3 protein: CASSSGLDFPEQYF; CDR3 DNA: TGCGCCAGCAGCTCGGGACTAGACTTTCCCGAGCAGTACTTC
D gene: NA; V gene: TRBV29-1; clone size: NA; J gene: TRBJ2-1; CDR3 protein: CSVPMRYNEQFF; CDR3 DNA: TGCAGCGTTCCGATGCGGTACAATGAGCAGTTCTTC
D gene: NA; V gene: TRBV13; clone size: NA; J gene: TRBJ2-2; CDR3 protein: CASSLGLATTGELFF; CDR3 DNA: TGTGCCAGCAGCTTAGGGCTAGCGACGACCGGGGAGCTGTTTTTT
D gene: TRBD2; V gene: TRBV9; clone size: NA; J gene: TRBJ2-3; CDR3 protein: CASSVFSGRLSDTQYF; CDR3 DNA: TGTGCCAGCAGCGTATTTAGCGGGCGCTTGTCAGATACGCAGTATTTT
D gene: NA; V gene: TRBV11-2; clone size: NA; J gene: TRBJ2-1; CDR3 protein: CASTPSGNEQFF; CDR3 DNA: TGTGCCAGCACCCCGAGCGGAAATGAGCAGTTCTTC
D gene: TRBD1; V gene: TRBV5-8; clone size: NA; J gene: TRBJ2-2; CDR3 protein: CAGHRGSLTYTGELFF; CDR3 DNA: TGTGCCGGACACAGGGGTTCCCTCACATACACCGGGGAGCTGTTTTTT
D gene: NA; V gene: TRBV4-3; clone size: NA; J gene: TRBJ2-1; CDR3 protein: CASSSRQSSYNEQFF; CDR3 DNA: TGCGCCAGCAGCTCGAGGCAAAGCTCCTACAATGAGCAGTTCTTC
D gene: NA; V gene: TRBV28; clone size: NA; J gene: TRBJ2-5; CDR3 protein: CATRGAHRVQETQYF; CDR3 DNA: TGTGCCACCCGGGGGGCCCACAGGGTCCAAGAGACCCAGTACTTC
D gene: NA; V gene: TRBV9; clone size: NA; J gene: TRBJ2-1; CDR3 protein: CASSVAAGTYNEQFF; CDR3 DNA: TGTGCCAGCAGCGTAGCCGCGGGCACCTACAATGAGCAGTTCTTC